A single count supports the clone carrying this T cell receptor (beta chain). Its antigen is undetermined. Sequencing was performed with immunoSEQ multiplex PCR; in TCRdb, only in-frame clones are kept and a portion is missing. The table has 15,000 to 20,000 clones, 70% to 80% seen once. These data originate in a study of T cell clonotyping in hematopoietic cell transplantation. Overall study findings and caveats: After transplant, recipient diversity fell while pathologically expanded clonotypes grew through day 180.

V was trimmed by 6 bases and J by 6 bases, leaving 12 bases between them. The CDR3 is 12 amino acids. The germline gives CDR1 SQVTM, CDR2 ANQGSEA. Time point of the sample: recipient sample about 28 days before transplant, after cytoreduction. Sequenced here: peripheral blood mononuclear cells, sampled before stem cell transplant. This TCR came from a man in his sixties with acute myeloid leukemia. Some clones in this sample may be carry-over from other donors' samples. This sequence joins TRBV29-1 and TRBJ2-1; D remains ambiguous. As DNA, the CDR3 is TGCAGCGTGATAGGGAACGGCAATGAGCAGTTCTTC. Amino acid sequence: CSVIGNGNEQFF.